This T cell receptor beta chain was retrieved from a study of cytomegalovirus exposure and HLA in healthy donors. Per germline, CDR1 MNHEY and CDR2 SMNVEV (reference sequence). The CDR3 runs to 15 residues. V dropped 4 bases and J dropped 7 bases, with 18 bases sitting between them. Overall study findings and caveats: In a later analysis, common viral pathogens appeared linked to several of the most significant clusters. With further analysis later on, most CMV-associated TCR beta chains appeared HLA-restricted. Rates of TCR association differed by HLA locus in a later analysis, with DRB1 highest and HLA-C lowest.

Turning to this clone: Its antigen is unidentified.

60 Vbeta and 13 Jbeta primers were used in PCR. Produced via immunoSEQ multiplex PCR; TCRdb's table is partial and in-frame only. The table records about 120,000 clones, roughly 80% of them present only once. The chain combines TRBV27 with TRBJ2-3, with a weak D call TRBD2 (5 bases). Sequencing used PBMCs. The TCR was taken from a man between 18 and 35 years old in good health and CMV-seronegative. The CDR3, as DNA: TGTGCCAGCAGTTCCTCCAGACTACACAGATATACGCAGTATTTT. Amino acids: CASSSSRLHRYTQYF.